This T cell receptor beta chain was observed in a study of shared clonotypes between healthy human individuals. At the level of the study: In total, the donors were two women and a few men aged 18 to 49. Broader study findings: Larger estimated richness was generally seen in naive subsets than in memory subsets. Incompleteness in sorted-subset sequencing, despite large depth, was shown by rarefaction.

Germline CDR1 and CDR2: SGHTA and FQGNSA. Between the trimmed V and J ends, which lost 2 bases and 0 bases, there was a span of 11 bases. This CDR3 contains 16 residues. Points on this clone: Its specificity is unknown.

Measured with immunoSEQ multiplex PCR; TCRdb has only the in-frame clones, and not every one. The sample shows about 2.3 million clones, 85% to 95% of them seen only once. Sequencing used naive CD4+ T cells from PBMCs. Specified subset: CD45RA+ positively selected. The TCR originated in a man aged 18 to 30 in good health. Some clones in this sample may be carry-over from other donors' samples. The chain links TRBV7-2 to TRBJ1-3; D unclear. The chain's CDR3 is CASSLYQVNSGNTIYF. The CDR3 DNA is TGTGCCAGCAGCTTATATCAGGTTAACTCTGGAAACACCATATATTTT. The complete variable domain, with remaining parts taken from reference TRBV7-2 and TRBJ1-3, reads GAGVSQSPSNKVTEKGKDVELRCDPISGHTALYWYRQSLGQGLEFLIYFQGNSAPDKSGLPSDRFSAERTGGSVSTLTIQRTQQEDSAVYLCASSLYQVNSGNTIYFGEGSWLTVV.